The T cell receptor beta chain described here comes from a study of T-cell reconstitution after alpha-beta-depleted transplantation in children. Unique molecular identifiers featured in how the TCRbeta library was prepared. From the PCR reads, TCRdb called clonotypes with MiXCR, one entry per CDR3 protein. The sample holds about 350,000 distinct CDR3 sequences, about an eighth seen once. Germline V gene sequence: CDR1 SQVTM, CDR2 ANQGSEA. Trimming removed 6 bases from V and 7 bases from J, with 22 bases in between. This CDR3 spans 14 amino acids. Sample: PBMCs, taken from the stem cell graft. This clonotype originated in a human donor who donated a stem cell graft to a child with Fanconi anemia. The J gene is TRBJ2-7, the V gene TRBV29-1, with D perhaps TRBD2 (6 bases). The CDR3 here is CSVTPGYGGEEQYF. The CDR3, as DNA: TGCAGCGTGACCCCCGGTTACGGGGGTGAGGAGCAGTACTTC.